The 29 T cell receptor beta chains presented below share a single source sample, sequenced in a study of radiotherapy plus CTLA-4 blockade in lung cancer. Assay: immunoSEQ multiplex PCR; the TCRdb copy retains only in-frame clones and omits some. The data show about 62,000 clones, about 72% seen once. Sequences were derived from peripheral blood, sampled from a patient treated with radiotherapy plus ipilimumab. These receptors originate from a human donor with non-small cell lung cancer who had a complete response to radiotherapy plus ipilimumab.

This clone has only a few counts. The chain has TRBV15 and TRBJ2-2; 7 nucleotides align to TRBD2. The CDR3 sequence is 16 residues long. Germline assignment: CDR1 LNHNV and CDR2 YYDKDF (reference sequence). Trimming took 3 bases from V and 1 from J; bases not matched to a gene: 5. Here the CDR3 DNA reads TGTGCCACCAGCAGGGGAATAGCGGGGAACACCGGGGAGCTGTTTTTT. Translation: CATSRGIAGNTGELFF.

There are a few counts of this clone. The CDR3 region has the DNA TGTGCCAGCAGCCGTAAGACTAGCGGGGGCACAGATACGCAGTATTTT. Its translation: CASSRKTSGGTDTQYF. This rearrangement joins TRBV7-2 to TRBJ2-3; the match to TRBD2 covers 11 bases. Germline V gene sequence: CDR1 SGHTA, CDR2 FQGNSA. The CDR3 consists of 16 residues. V lost 5 bases and J lost 1; bases outside the gene matches: 5.

The V call is TRBV7-6, the J call TRBJ2-3, with D perhaps TRBD2 (7 bases). This CDR3 region has 12 residues. Per germline, CDR1 SGHVS and CDR2 FNYEAQ. The V gene lost 8 bases and the J gene lost 7 bases, with 13 bases spanning the gap. CDR3 residues: CASGGGGNTQYF. DNA for the CDR3: TGTGCCAGCGGCGGGGGCGGGAATACGCAGTATTTT.

This clone was seen only once. This sequence joins TRBV5-1 and TRBJ2-4, with D perhaps TRBD1 (5 bases). CDR3 length: 14 amino acids. CDR1 SGHRS and CDR2 YFSETQ come from the germline V gene. V was trimmed by 4 bases and J by 8 bases, leaving 16 bases between them. CDR3 sequence: CASSPRAGSDIQYF. CDR3 sequence (DNA): TGCGCCAGCAGCCCCCGGGCAGGGTCGGACATTCAGTACTTC.

This clone was counted between two and nine times. The V gene is TRBV5-1, the J gene TRBJ2-7, with 8 bases lining up with TRBD1. This CDR3 contains 12 residues. V was pared by 2 bases and J by 6 bases, with 1 base of the junction left unmatched. From germline, CDR1 is SGHRS and CDR2 YFSETQ. The CDR3 DNA reads TGCGCCAGCAGCTTTACAGGGGGCGAGCAGTACTTC. Residues: CASSFTGGEQYF. The full variable domain, completed using reference TRBV5-1 and TRBJ2-7, is KAGVTQTPRYLIKTRGQQVTLSCSPISGHRSVSWYQQTPGQGLQFLFEYFSETQRNKGNFPGRFSGRQFSNSRSEMNVSTLELGDSALYLCASSFTGGEQYFGPGTRLTVT.

The J gene is TRBJ1-5, the V gene TRBV27; 8 bases line up with TRBD1. The CDR3 runs to 16 residues. Germline assignment: CDR1 MNHEY and CDR2 SMNVEV (reference sequence). With 2 bases clipped from V and 11 bases from J, the junction kept 14 bases outside the gene matches. CDR3 nucleotides: TGTGCCAGCAGTTTACTGGTGACAGGGGCCAGACATACCCAGCATTTT. Its protein product is CASSLLVTGARHTQHF.

The chain recombines TRBV19 with TRBJ1-2; 7 bases match TRBD1. V dropped 4 bases and J dropped 8; count of bases not matched to a gene: 16. CDR1 and CDR2 from the germline V gene are LNHDA and SQIVND (reference sequence). This CDR3 spans 16 amino acids. The chain's CDR3 is CASSTDREPLIGGYTF. As DNA, the CDR3 is TGTGCCAGTAGTACCGACAGGGAGCCCCTCATCGGGGGCTACACCTTC.

The chain joins TRBV18 to TRBJ1-4, with D possibly matching TRBD1 (5 bases). The V gene's germline CDR1 is KGHSH and CDR2 LQKENI. Between the trimmed V and J ends, which lost 5 bases and 5 bases, there was a span of 15 bases. The CDR3 is 15 residues long. In DNA form, the CDR3 reads TGTGCCAGCTCAGCGGGGGGAACTGGAAATGAAAAACTGTTTTTT. It yields the protein CASSAGGTGNEKLFF.

This sequence joins TRBV7-9 and TRBJ2-3, with D possibly TRBD2 on 5 matching bases. The CDR3 is 12 residues long. The V and J ends lost 8 bases and 8 bases respectively, with 14 bases between them. CDR1 and CDR2 from the germline V gene are SEHNR and FQNEAQ (reference sequence). CDR3 DNA sequence: TGTGCCAGCGAGGGTGCCTTTGGTACGCAGTATTTT. Translating gives CASEGAFGTQYF.

This clone has only one observation. This chain joins TRBV7-2 and TRBJ2-5; a weak D match, TRBD2 (5 bases). Germline-derived CDR1 and CDR2 are SGHTA and FQGNSA. The CDR3 covers 13 residues. V was cut by 8 bases and J by 4 bases, with 14 bases left in between. The CDR3 DNA is TGTGCCAGCCGGCGGGCGAGTCGAGAGACCCAGTACTTC. The encoded protein is CASRRASRETQYF. The whole variable domain, remainder taken from reference TRBV7-2 and TRBJ2-5, is GAGVSQSPSNKVTEKGKDVELRCDPISGHTALYWYRQSLGQGLEFLIYFQGNSAPDKSGLPSDRFSAERTGGSVSTLTIQRTQQEDSAVYLCASRRASRETQYFGPGTRLLVL.

This clone was picked up a small number of times. This sequence joins TRBV5-6 and TRBJ2-7; TRBD1 matches 7 bases. This CDR3 is 16 amino acids long. V shed 5 bases, J shed 4 bases, and the junction held 15 bases outside the gene matches. Germline V lookup: CDR1 SGHDT, CDR2 YYEEEE. CDR3 region: CASSPRAWDRMYEQYF. For the CDR3, the DNA is TGTGCCAGCAGTCCCCGAGCTTGGGACAGAATGTACGAGCAGTACTTC.

V usage is TRBV7-6 and J usage is TRBJ1-6; 8 bases line up with TRBD1. V dropped 4 bases and J dropped 3; count of bases not matched to a gene: 5. Germline V gene lookup returns CDR1 SGHVS and CDR2 FNYEAQ. The CDR3 is made up of 16 amino acids. The CDR3 region has the DNA TGTGCCAGCAGCTCAGCCGGACAGGGCTATAATTCACCCCTCCACTTT. Translation: CASSSAGQGYNSPLHF.

The rearrangement links TRBV28 to TRBJ2-3; 7 nucleotides match TRBD2. The germline V gene encodes CDR1 MDHEN and CDR2 SYDVKM. J gave up 6 bases and V 9 bases, and 12 bases lay outside the gene matches. The CDR3 totals 14 residues. The CDR3 coding sequence is TGTGCCAGTTCGTACGCGGGAGTCTATGATACGCAGTATTTT. It is translated as CASSYAGVYDTQYF.

The chain combines TRBV7-2 with TRBJ2-5; the D gene is possibly TRBD2 (6 bases). The germline V gene has CDR1 SGHTA and CDR2 FQGNSA. The V and J ends lost 1 base and 5 bases respectively, with 8 bases between them. The CDR3 loop spans 13 amino acids. Here the CDR3 DNA reads TGTGCCAGCAGCTTAGGGACTACTGAGACCCAGTACTTC. As protein: CASSLGTTETQYF. Full variable domain (remainder filled in from reference TRBV7-2 and TRBJ2-5): GAGVSQSPSNKVTEKGKDVELRCDPISGHTALYWYRQSLGQGLEFLIYFQGNSAPDKSGLPSDRFSAERTGGSVSTLTIQRTQQEDSAVYLCASSLGTTETQYFGPGTRLLVL.

This chain's CDR3 is CASSLRDTQYF. DNA of the CDR3: TGTGCCAGCAGCTTACGGGATACGCAGTATTTT. V is TRBV7-9 and J is TRBJ2-3; D uncertain. Germline V lookup: CDR1 SEHNR, CDR2 FQNEAQ (reference sequence). The germline V and J ends were trimmed by 2 bases and 6 bases, with 3 bases remaining between them. CDR3 length: 11 amino acids.

This chain joins TRBV5-6 and TRBJ1-5; possibly TRBD1 for D (6 bases). The V end lost 4 bases, the J end lost 3 bases, and 11 bases lay between the germline ends. The germline gives CDR1 SGHDT, CDR2 YYEEEE. This CDR3 has 14 residues. The CDR3 loop reads CASSTGRYNQPQHF. The CDR3 nucleotides read TGTGCCAGCAGCACAGGGAGATACAATCAGCCCCAGCATTTT.

This sequence joins TRBV7-3 and TRBJ2-3; 11 bases fit TRBD2. The J segment lost 4 bases and the V segment lost 5 bases, leaving 8 bases of the junction unmatched. CDR1 and CDR2 (germline): SGHTA, FQGTGA. The CDR3 contains 16 residues. The CDR3 coding sequence is TGTGCCAGCAGCCCCAAACCGGGACTAGCGGCAGATACGCAGTATTTT. Encoded protein: CASSPKPGLAADTQYF. Looking up the rest from reference TRBV7-3 and TRBJ2-3 gives the full variable domain: GAGVSQTPSNKVTEKGKYVELRCDPISGHTALYWYRQSLGQGPEFLIYFQGTGAADDSGLPNDRFFAVRPEGSVSTLKIQRTERGDSAVYLCASSPKPGLAADTQYFGPGTRLTVL.

The CDR3 loop is CASRPAGYEQYF. As DNA, the CDR3 is TGTGCCAGCAGGCCGGCGGGGTACGAGCAGTACTTC. The V gene is TRBV2, the J gene TRBJ2-5, with a weak D call TRBD2 (6 bases). The DNA end is more similar to TRBJ2-7, so the J call may be wrong. CDR1 and CDR2 from the germline V gene are SNHLY and FYNNEI. The CDR3 sequence is 12 residues long.

This clone was found a few times. The rearrangement uses TRBV25-1 and TRBJ2-1; TRBD2 aligns across 10 bases. J lost 2 bases, V lost 3 bases, and 1 base had no gene match. CDR3 size: 15 residues. In germline, CDR1 is MGHDK, CDR2 SYGVNS. This CDR3 is CASSDSGRAYNEQFF. In DNA form, the CDR3 reads TGTGCCAGCAGTGACAGCGGGAGGGCCTACAATGAGCAGTTCTTC.

The V and J genes are TRBV10-2 and TRBJ1-1; D ambiguous. This CDR3 is built from 13 residues. V was shortened by 3 bases and J by 0 bases, with 5 bases between the two germline ends. Germline V lookup: CDR1 WSHSY, CDR2 SAAADI. The CDR3 DNA follows: TGCGCCAGCAGTGACAGGATGAACACTGAAGCTTTCTTT. Residues: CASSDRMNTEAFF.

The CDR3 DNA reads TGTGCCAGCACTGTGGACAGGTCCTATAATTCACCCCTCCACTTT. Its translation is CASTVDRSYNSPLHF. The chain joins TRBV6-6 to TRBJ1-6; 7 positions match TRBD1. CDR3 length: 15 residues. V lost 7 bases to trimming and J lost 1 base; unmatched junction nucleotides: 4. Germline CDR1 and CDR2: MNHNY and SVGAGI (reference sequence).

The CDR3 here is CASSSGGFNEKLFF. CDR3 bases: TGTGCCAGCAGTTCAGGGGGGTTTAATGAAAAACTGTTTTTT. The rearrangement links TRBV6-5 to TRBJ1-4, with 7 bases aligning to TRBD1. Germline V gene data show CDR1 as MNHEY and CDR2 as SVGAGI. Trimming cost V 4 bases and J 4 bases; bases outside gene matches: 3. This CDR3 is built from 14 residues.

The chain couples TRBV6-5 to TRBJ2-7, with 8 positions matching TRBD2. V lost 6 bases to trimming and J lost 4 bases; unmatched junction nucleotides: 5. The CDR3 is made up of 13 amino acids. Germline V gene data show CDR1 as MNHEY and CDR2 as SVGAGI. The CDR3 loop reads CASSRGGSYEQYF. The CDR3 nucleotides are TGTGCCAGCAGCCGGGGGGGATCTTACGAGCAGTACTTC.

The chain couples TRBV10-3 to TRBJ1-2; tentative D call: TRBD1 (6 bases). Germline V gene data show CDR1 as ENHRY and CDR2 as SYGVKD. Trimming removed 6 bases from V and 4 bases from J, with 15 bases in between. This CDR3 is built from 14 residues. CDR3 sequence reads: CAIRGGANSYGYTF. CDR3 sequence (DNA): TGTGCCATCAGGGGGGGGGCCAACTCCTATGGCTACACCTTC.

This rearrangement joins TRBV5-1 to TRBJ1-2, with D perhaps matching TRBD1 (5 bases). This CDR3 is built from 16 residues. The V end lost 4 bases, the J end lost 4 bases, and 20 bases lay between the germline ends. The germline V gene encodes CDR1 SGHRS and CDR2 YFSETQ. CDR3 nucleotide sequence: TGCGCCAGCAGCGGGGGGGTGGACCGGGACGGCTATGGCTACACCTTC. Its translation is CASSGGVDRDGYGYTF.

The chain joins TRBV2 to TRBJ2-3, with TRBD1 matching 9 bases. The CDR3 length is 14 residues. Germline lookup yields CDR1 SNHLY and CDR2 FYNNEI. Trimming removed 8 bases from V and 4 bases from J; junction bases left unmatched: 7. As DNA, the CDR3 is TGTGCCAGCCGGGGACAGGGTGTCGCAGATACGCAGTATTTT. The encoded protein is CASRGQGVADTQYF.

The chain employs TRBV28 and TRBJ1-5; D gene unclear. CDR1 is MDHEN, CDR2 SYDVKM, per germline. There are 13 residues in the CDR3. With 6 bases removed from V and 7 bases from J, the gap between germline ends came to 13 bases. CDR3 sequence (DNA): TGTGCCAGCAGAGTCGACAAATACCAGCCCCAGCATTTT. Its protein is CASRVDKYQPQHF.

Comment on this clone: At one of its ends the junction is not consistent with the germline gene, which may arise from a read error. The chain has TRBV7-9 and TRBJ2-7, with D perhaps matching TRBD1 (5 bases). The germline V gene encodes CDR1 SEHNR and CDR2 FQNEAQ (reference sequence). This CDR3 is 13 amino acids long. The CDR3 here is CASSAGKGLEQYF. CDR3 sequence (DNA): TGCGCCAGCAGCGCAGGGAAAGGGCTCGAGCAGTACTTC. The full variable domain, completed using reference TRBV7-9 and TRBJ2-7, is DTGVSQNPRHKITKRGQNVTFRCDPISEHNRLYWYRQTLGQGPEFLTYFQNEAQLEKSRLLSDRFSAERPKGSFSTLEIQRTEQGDSAMYLCASSAGKGLEQYFGPGTRLTVT.

This clone was detected only once. One end of the junction fails to match germline, which may point to a read error. This sample also contains other DNA sequences that code for the same CDR3. V and J are TRBV5-1 and TRBJ2-2, with 7 bases that match TRBD2. CDR1 and CDR2 (germline): SGHRS, YFSETQ. This CDR3 spans 16 amino acids. CDR3 residues: CASSPGRGVFTGELFF. The CDR3 bases are TGCGCTAGCAGCCCCGGCCGGGGGGTTTTCACCGGGGAGCTGTTTTTT.